Listed below are T cell receptor beta chains from one sample, sequenced in a study of cytotoxic CD8 clonotypes in ibrutinib-treated CLL. TCRdb keeps only in-frame clones here, not all; method: immunoSEQ multiplex PCR. The sample has around 310,000 clones; approximately 80% are singletons. This specimen consisted of PBMCs, obtained before ibrutinib treatment. Source of these receptors: a human donor with chronic lymphocytic leukemia. Each CDR3 is given with its conserved first and last residue. D genes are given only for firm matches. Size tells how often a clone was seen (once, few, many) or the class of an expanded clone, and some rows leave it out.

>TRBV7-8|NA|TRBJ2-3|NA
CASSLGPHTQYF
TGTGCCAGCAGCTTAGGCCCCCATACGCAGTATTTT
>TRBV4-1|TRBD2|TRBJ2-5|NA
CASSQGTSTLGETQYF
TGCGCCAGCAGCCAGGGGACTAGCACATTGGGAGAGACCCAGTACTTC
>TRBV9|NA|TRBJ1-1|NA
CASSWTAMNTEAFF
TGTGCCAGCAGTTGGACAGCCATGAACACTGAAGCTTTCTTT
>TRBV2|NA|TRBJ1-2|NA
CASSAFTIGGYTF
TGTGCCAGCAGCGCCTTTACGATCGGGGGCTACACCTTC
>TRBV4-3|NA|TRBJ2-7|few
CASSQDYPSYEQYF
TGCGCCAGCAGCCAAGATTATCCCTCCTACGAGCAGTACTTC
>TRBV9|NA|TRBJ1-3|NA
CASSVFRERTSGNTIYF
TGTGCCAGCAGCGTATTTCGAGAGCGGACTTCTGGAAACACCATATATTTT
>TRBV13|NA|TRBJ1-5|NA
CASSLGTGTVSNQPQHF
TGTGCCAGCAGCTTAGGAACCGGGACGGTAAGCAATCAGCCCCAGCATTTT
>TRBV7-2|NA|TRBJ2-3|NA
CASSLPEGGADTQYF
TGTGCCAGCAGCTTGCCAGAGGGGGGCGCAGATACGCAGTATTTT
>TRBV4-2|NA|TRBJ2-5|NA
CASSQESVRAGRETQYF
TGTGCCAGCAGCCAAGAAAGCGTGAGGGCCGGAAGGGAGACCCAGTACTTC
>TRBV4-3|TRBD1|TRBJ2-1|once
CASSQEDRGYYNEQFF
TGCGCCAGCAGCCAAGAAGACAGGGGGTACTACAATGAGCAGTTCTTC
>TRBV5-1|NA|TRBJ2-1|once
CASQPPQGNYNEQFF
TGCGCCAGTCAGCCGCCCCAGGGCAACTACAATGAGCAGTTCTTC
>TRBV5-1|NA|TRBJ2-7|NA
CASRPVGTEALEQYF
TGCGCCAGCAGACCGGTGGGGACCGAGGCTCTCGAGCAGTACTTC
>TRBV29-1|NA|TRBJ1-1|NA
CSVVRSLNTEAFF
TGCAGCGTTGTCCGGAGCCTGAACACTGAAGCTTTCTTT
>TRBV29-1|NA|TRBJ1-1|NA
CSVAVADTEAFF
TGCAGCGTTGCCGTGGCAGACACTGAAGCTTTCTTT